Below are 30 T cell receptor beta chains sequenced from a single sample in a study of control samples from healthy donors and cancer patients. The protocol was immunoSEQ multiplex PCR, while the TCRdb copy is restricted to in-frame clones and leaves out a portion. The sample contains some 410,000 clones, more than 80% of which appear only once. The sequenced sample consisted of PBMCs. These receptors originate from a man aged 35 to 55 with head and neck cancer.

The chain has TRBV5-1 and TRBJ1-2; D unclear. V dropped 2 bases and J dropped 2 bases, with 7 bases sitting between them. The CDR3 is 13 amino acids. The germline gives CDR1 SGHRS, CDR2 YFSETQ. The chain's CDR3 is CASSLGENYGYTF. CDR3 in DNA: TGCGCCAGCAGCTTAGGAGAGAACTATGGCTACACCTTC. Using reference TRBV5-1 and TRBJ1-2 for the parts outside the CDR3, the full variable domain is KAGVTQTPRYLIKTRGQQVTLSCSPISGHRSVSWYQQTPGQGLQFLFEYFSETQRNKGNFPGRFSGRQFSNSRSEMNVSTLELGDSALYLCASSLGENYGYTFGSGTRLTVV.

The chain links TRBV11-2 to TRBJ2-1; 13 bases are shared with TRBD2. V shed 5 bases, J shed 4 bases, and the junction held 2 bases outside the gene matches. This CDR3 comprises 15 residues. Germline V CDR1 and CDR2: SGHAT, FQNNGV. The CDR3 sequence: CASSQTSGRYNEQFF. CDR3 DNA: TGTGCCAGCAGCCAGACTAGCGGGAGGTACAATGAGCAGTTCTTC.

The genes are TRBV2 and TRBJ2-1; 7 positions agree with TRBD1. Germline V gene data show CDR1 as SNHLY and CDR2 as FYNNEI. The CDR3 spans 16 residues. Trimming cost V 0 bases and J 12 bases; bases outside gene matches: 14. CDR3 DNA: TGTGCCAGCAGTGAAGCTCTAAGAGCGAGGGGGCTGGGGCAGTTCTTC. Amino acid sequence: CASSEALRARGLGQFF.

The chain combines TRBV5-1 with TRBJ1-4; D may be TRBD1 (6 bases). The V gene lost 4 bases and the J gene lost 5 bases, with 15 bases spanning the gap. This CDR3 spans 15 amino acids. Germline V gives CDR1 SGHRS, CDR2 YFSETQ. The CDR3 region is CASSQGQRLNEKLFF. DNA of the CDR3: TGCGCCAGCAGCCAAGGACAGCGATTGAATGAAAAACTGTTTTTT. Variable domain in full (rest from reference TRBV5-1 and TRBJ1-4): KAGVTQTPRYLIKTRGQQVTLSCSPISGHRSVSWYQQTPGQGLQFLFEYFSETQRNKGNFPGRFSGRQFSNSRSEMNVSTLELGDSALYLCASSQGQRLNEKLFFGSGTQLSVL.

The chain is built from TRBV7-9 and TRBJ2-2; D perhaps matches TRBD1 (5 bases). The CDR3 has 15 amino acids. V was trimmed by 1 base and J by 9 bases, leaving 15 bases between them. Germline lookup yields CDR1 SEHNR and CDR2 FQNEAQ (reference sequence). CDR3 nucleotide sequence: TGTGCCAGCAGCTTAGTACCTCAGGGTTCCCGGGAGCTGTTTTTT. Translating gives CASSLVPQGSRELFF.

The chain carries TRBV10-2 and TRBJ2-6, with unresolved D. From germline, CDR1 is WSHSY and CDR2 SAAADI. The V end lost 3 bases, the J end lost 0 bases, and 12 bases lay between the germline ends. CDR3 length: 17 amino acids. The CDR3 is CASSDGFGNSGANVLTF. The CDR3 region has the DNA TGCGCCAGCAGTGATGGCTTCGGAAACTCTGGGGCCAACGTCCTGACTTTC.

The chain couples TRBV7-3 to TRBJ1-3; no definite D call. The CDR3 has 16 amino acids. Germline CDR1 SGHTA, CDR2 FQGTGA. Trimming took off 5 bases at V and 0 bases at J, with 14 bases between the two ends. The CDR3 spells CASSTLQPNSGNTIYF. The CDR3 region has the DNA TGTGCCAGCAGCACACTGCAGCCGAACTCTGGAAACACCATATATTTT.

The chain uses TRBV11-2 and TRBJ2-1; 10 bases are a match to TRBD1. The CDR3 spans 14 residues. Per germline, CDR1 SGHAT and CDR2 FQNNGV. Germline trimming cut 6 bases from V and 4 bases from J; bases unmatched to any gene: 3. The CDR3 DNA is TGTGCCAGCAGACGGACAGGGGGGTACAATGAGCAGTTCTTC. It translates to CASRRTGGYNEQFF.

This clone occurred a few times. The chain carries TRBV19 and TRBJ1-3; no firm D call. Trimming stripped 6 bases from V and 0 bases from J, with 12 bases between. Per the germline V gene, CDR1 is LNHDA and CDR2 is SQIVND (reference sequence). The CDR3 runs 15 residues. The CDR3 loop is CASRSRINSGNTIYF. CDR3 DNA sequence: TGTGCCAGTAGGAGTAGGATCAACTCTGGAAACACCATATATTTT. Based on the CDR3 plus reference TRBV19 and TRBJ1-3, the full variable domain is DGGITQSPKYLFRKEGQNVTLSCEQNLNHDAMYWYRQDPGQGLRLIYYSQIVNDFQKGDIAEGYSVSREKKESFPLTVTSAQKNPTAFYLCASRSRINSGNTIYFGEGSWLTVV.

Here the CDR3 reads CASSQPGRSYEQYF. CDR3 DNA sequence: TGCGCCAGCAGCCAGCCCGGGAGGTCCTACGAGCAGTACTTC. The chain carries TRBV5-1 and TRBJ2-7; TRBD2 agrees at 7 bases. Germline V gene data show CDR1 as SGHRS and CDR2 as YFSETQ. The CDR3 runs to 14 residues. J lost 1 base, V lost 4 bases, and 5 bases had no gene match.

The chain combines TRBV10-3 with TRBJ1-6; D is possibly TRBD1 (6 bases). Looked up from germline, CDR1 is ENHRY and CDR2 is SYGVKD. CDR3 length: 16 residues. Trimming pared 2 bases from V and 8 bases from J, leaving 16 bases between. This chain's CDR3 is CAISEPLGGSDSPLHF. The DNA of the CDR3 is TGTGCCATCAGTGAGCCCCTAGGGGGTTCAGATTCACCCCTCCACTTT.

The V gene is TRBV7-2, the J gene TRBJ2-1; the D is unclear. The V gene's germline CDR1 is SGHTA and CDR2 FQGNSA. Trimming left V 0 bases short and J 1 base short, with 4 bases between. This CDR3 is built from 14 residues. The CDR3: CASSLAGSYNEQFF. The CDR3 region has the DNA TGTGCCAGCAGCTTAGCGGGGTCCTACAATGAGCAGTTCTTC.

The V and J genes are TRBV5-6 and TRBJ2-2, with D tentatively TRBD1 (5 bases). Trimming stripped 1 base from V and 4 bases from J, with 11 bases between. Germline V gene lookup returns CDR1 SGHDT and CDR2 YYEEEE. The CDR3 consists of 15 residues. This CDR3 reads CASSLWAGFTGELFF. For the CDR3, the DNA is TGTGCCAGCAGCTTGTGGGCAGGGTTCACCGGGGAGCTGTTTTTT.

The CDR3, as DNA: TGTGCCAGCAGTGATCGGGGGGCATTCGCAGATACGCAGTATTTT. Protein: CASSDRGAFADTQYF. The rearrangement joins TRBV25-1 to TRBJ2-3; weak D call: TRBD2 (7 bases). The CDR3 covers 15 residues. V was cut by 3 bases and J by 4 bases, with 14 bases left in between. Germline CDR1 MGHDK, CDR2 SYGVNS.

V usage is TRBV5-6 and J usage is TRBJ1-1, with 7 bases lining up with TRBD1. V gave up 2 bases and J gave up 5 bases; unmatched junction bases: 6. This CDR3 spans 14 amino acids. Germline CDR1 and CDR2: SGHDT and YYEEEE. CDR3 bases: TGTGCCAGCAGCTTTGGGGCAGGGGGGACTGAAGCTTTCTTT. The encoded protein is CASSFGAGGTEAFF.

The chain employs TRBV19 and TRBJ2-4, with TRBD1 matching over 7 bases. CDR3 length equals 20 residues. J gave up 0 bases and V 4 bases, and 18 bases lay outside the gene matches. The germline V gene encodes CDR1 LNHDA and CDR2 SQIVND (reference sequence). The CDR3 reads CASSSPGASGQIIAKNIQYF. The CDR3 nucleotides read TGTGCCAGTAGTAGCCCAGGGGCCTCGGGACAGATTATAGCCAAAAACATTCAGTACTTC.

V gene TRBV27 combines with J gene TRBJ1-2; maybe TRBD1 (6 bases). Trimming pared 2 bases from V and 8 bases from J, leaving 18 bases between. Germline CDR1 and CDR2: MNHEY and SMNVEV (reference sequence). The CDR3 is 15 residues long. CDR3 sequence: CASSLARGALYGYTF. CDR3 nucleotides: TGTGCCAGCAGTTTAGCCCGGGGGGCACTATACGGCTACACCTTC.

The chain is built from TRBV30 and TRBJ2-1, with 12 bases that match TRBD1. Germline CDR1 and CDR2: GTSNPN and SVGIG (reference sequence). This CDR3 has 20 amino acids. Trimming removed 4 bases from V and 0 bases from J; junction bases left unmatched: 16. The CDR3 nucleotides read TGTGCCTGGACGCTCCGGGACAGGGGGCTTCCCCTAAGCTCCTACAATGAGCAGTTCTTC. It translates to CAWTLRDRGLPLSSYNEQFF.

The V gene is TRBV6-6, the J gene TRBJ1-2; D remains unclear. This CDR3 region has 15 residues. Germline CDR1 is MNHNY and CDR2 is SVGAGI (reference sequence). V lost 6 bases and J lost 3, with 17 bases in between. CDR3 protein: CASSDTEQPYYGYTF. The CDR3 region has the DNA TGTGCCAGCAGCGACACTGAACAGCCTTACTATGGCTACACCTTC.

Turning to this clone: An end of the junction does not agree with germline; a read error may underlie this. The chain couples TRBV5-6 to TRBJ1-1, with D hard to call. Per the germline V gene, CDR1 is SGHDT and CDR2 is YYEEEE. This CDR3 has 11 residues. The CDR3 spells CASSLATKAFF. In DNA, the CDR3 is TGTGCCAGCAGCTTGGCCACTAAAGCTTTCTTT.

The V call is TRBV12-3 or TRBV12-4, the J call TRBJ2-7, with 7 nucleotides matching TRBD2. The ends lost 4 bases at V and 12 bases at J; junction bases unmatched: 6. CDR3 length: 11 residues. CDR3 in DNA: TGTGCCAGCAGTTCGAGCGGGAAGGCGTACTTC. Translated: CASSSSGKAYF.

The rearrangement links TRBV4-1 to TRBJ2-1; D perhaps matches TRBD1 (5 bases). CDR3 length equals 16 residues. Trimming stripped 0 bases from V and 4 bases from J, with 13 bases between. Germline lookup yields CDR1 MGHRA and CDR2 YSYEKL. The CDR3 loop reads CASSQDTGRVYNEQFF. The CDR3 region has the DNA TGCGCCAGCAGCCAAGATACGGGCAGGGTATACAATGAGCAGTTCTTC.

The V gene is TRBV7-2, the J gene TRBJ1-2; 8 nucleotides agree with TRBD1. The germline gives CDR1 SGHTA, CDR2 FQGNSA. The CDR3 loop spans 15 amino acids. The J segment lost 6 bases and the V segment lost 5 bases, leaving 11 bases of the junction unmatched. The DNA for the CDR3 is TGTGCCAGCAGCCCCCGCGACAGGGGAGTGGATGGCTACACCTTC. This encodes CASSPRDRGVDGYTF.

The CDR3 spells CASSLMTGETQYF. In DNA form, the CDR3 reads TGCGCCAGCAGCTTGATGACAGGAGAGACCCAGTACTTC. The V gene is TRBV5-1, the J gene TRBJ2-5, with D possibly being TRBD1 (6 bases). Looked up from germline, CDR1 is SGHRS and CDR2 is YFSETQ. The CDR3 runs to 13 residues. The ends were cut back, 1 base at V and 4 bases at J, with 8 bases in the middle.

The chain recombines TRBV7-2 with TRBJ2-5; D is ambiguous. V lost 2 bases to trimming and J lost 4 bases, with 8 bases between them. The length of the CDR3 is 13 residues. CDR1 is SGHTA and CDR2 is FQGNSA in the germline V gene. The CDR3 DNA sequence: TGTGCCAGCAGCTTAAAGGCAAGAGAGACCCAGTACTTC. Its translation: CASSLKARETQYF.

V usage is TRBV4-3 and J usage is TRBJ2-7; D could derive from TRBD1 or TRBD2 (7 bases each). V was shortened by 1 base and J by 3 bases, with 13 bases between the two germline ends. Per the germline V gene, CDR1 is LGHNA and CDR2 is YSLEER. CDR3 length: 15 residues. CDR3 in amino acids: CASSQGQGGGYEQYF. The DNA for the CDR3 is TGCGCCAGCAGCCAAGGCCAGGGGGGGGGCTACGAGCAGTACTTC.

The genes are TRBV28 and TRBJ2-7; D gene ambiguous. The CDR3 contains 13 residues. Germline assignment: CDR1 MDHEN and CDR2 SYDVKM. V was cut by 6 bases and J by 3 bases, with 12 bases left in between. CDR3 sequence (DNA): TGTGCCAGCAGACTCGACACCGGCTACGAGCAGTACTTC. Amino acids: CASRLDTGYEQYF.

This chain connects TRBV7-2 to TRBJ2-5, with D maybe TRBD1 (5 bases). The CDR3 covers 12 residues. V was pared by 5 bases and J by 2 bases, with 6 bases between. Germline values: CDR1 SGHTA, CDR2 FQGNSA. CDR3 bases: TGTGCCAGCAGCAGACAGCAAGAGACCCAGTACTTC. It is translated as CASSRQQETQYF.

The count of this clone is one. DNA of the CDR3: TGTGCCAGCAGTAGGGACCGAGAATCCTCCTACAATGAGCAGTTCTTC. Its translation is CASSRDRESSYNEQFF. The genes are TRBV2 and TRBJ2-1; D tentatively reads TRBD1 or TRBD2 (5 bases each). Germline V gives CDR1 SNHLY, CDR2 FYNNEI. Trimming took 5 bases from V and 0 from J, leaving 14 bases between them. This CDR3 comprises 16 residues. Based on the CDR3 plus reference TRBV2 and TRBJ2-1, the full variable domain is EPEVTQTPSHQVTQMGQEVILRCVPISNHLYFYWYRQILGQKVEFLVSFYNNEISEKSEIFDDQFSVERPDGSNFTLKIRSTKLEDSAMYFCASSRDRESSYNEQFFGPGTRLTVL.

The V gene is TRBV5-1, the J gene TRBJ2-7, with 9 bases aligning to TRBD2. Per germline, CDR1 SGHRS and CDR2 YFSETQ. V dropped 7 bases and J dropped 5; count of bases not matched to a gene: 10. The CDR3 spans 14 residues. CDR3 nucleotides: TGCGCCAGCCGCCCCGGGACTAGCTACCACGAGCAGTACTTC. Translated: CASRPGTSYHEQYF.